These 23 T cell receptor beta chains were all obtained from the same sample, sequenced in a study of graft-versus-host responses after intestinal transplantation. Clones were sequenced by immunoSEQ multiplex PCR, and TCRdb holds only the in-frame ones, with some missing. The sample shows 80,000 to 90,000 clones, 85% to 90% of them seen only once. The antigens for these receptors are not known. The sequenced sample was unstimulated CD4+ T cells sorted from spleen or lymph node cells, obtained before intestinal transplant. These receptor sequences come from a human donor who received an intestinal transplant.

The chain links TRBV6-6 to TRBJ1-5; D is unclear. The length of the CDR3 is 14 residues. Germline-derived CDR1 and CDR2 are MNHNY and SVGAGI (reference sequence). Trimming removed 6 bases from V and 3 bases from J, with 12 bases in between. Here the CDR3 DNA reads TGTGCCAGCAGCCCCCTAGGCACCAATCAGCCCCAGCATTTT. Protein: CASSPLGTNQPQHF.

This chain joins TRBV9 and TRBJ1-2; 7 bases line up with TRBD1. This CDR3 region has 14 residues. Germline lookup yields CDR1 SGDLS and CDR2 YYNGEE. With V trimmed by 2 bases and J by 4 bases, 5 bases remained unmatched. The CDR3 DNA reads TGTGCCAGCAGCGTGGGCAGGGGGGTCTATGGCTACACCTTC. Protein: CASSVGRGVYGYTF.

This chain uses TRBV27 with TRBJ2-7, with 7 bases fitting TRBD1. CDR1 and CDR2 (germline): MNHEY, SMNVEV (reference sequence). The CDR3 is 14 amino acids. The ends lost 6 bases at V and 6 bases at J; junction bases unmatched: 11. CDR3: CASSPQTGFSEQYF. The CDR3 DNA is TGTGCCAGCAGCCCTCAGACAGGGTTTAGCGAGCAGTACTTC.

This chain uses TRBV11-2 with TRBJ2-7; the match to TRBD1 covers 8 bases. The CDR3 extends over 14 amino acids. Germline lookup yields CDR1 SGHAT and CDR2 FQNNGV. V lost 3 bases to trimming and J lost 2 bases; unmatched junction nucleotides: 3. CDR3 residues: CASSFRTGPYEQYF. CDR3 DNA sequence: TGTGCCAGCAGCTTCCGGACAGGGCCCTACGAGCAGTACTTC.

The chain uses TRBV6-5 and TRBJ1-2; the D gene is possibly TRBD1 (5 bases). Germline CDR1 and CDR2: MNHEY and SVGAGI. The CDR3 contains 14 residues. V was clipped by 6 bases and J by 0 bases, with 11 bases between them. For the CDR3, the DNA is TGTGCCAGCAGCCCTAAGACAGCTAACTATGGCTACACCTTC. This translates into CASSPKTANYGYTF.

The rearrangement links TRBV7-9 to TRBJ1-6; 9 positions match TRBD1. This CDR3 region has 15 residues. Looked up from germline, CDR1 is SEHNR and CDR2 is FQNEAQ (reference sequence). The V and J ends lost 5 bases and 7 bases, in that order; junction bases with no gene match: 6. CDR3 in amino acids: CASSPGQGGNSPLHF. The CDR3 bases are TGTGCCAGCAGCCCGGGACAGGGAGGAAATTCACCCCTCCACTTT.

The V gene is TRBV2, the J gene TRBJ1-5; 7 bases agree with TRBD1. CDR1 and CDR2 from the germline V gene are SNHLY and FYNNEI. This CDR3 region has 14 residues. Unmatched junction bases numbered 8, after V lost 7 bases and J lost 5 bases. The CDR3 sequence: CASTEDRQYQPQHF. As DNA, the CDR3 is TGTGCCAGCACCGAGGACAGGCAATATCAGCCCCAGCATTTT.

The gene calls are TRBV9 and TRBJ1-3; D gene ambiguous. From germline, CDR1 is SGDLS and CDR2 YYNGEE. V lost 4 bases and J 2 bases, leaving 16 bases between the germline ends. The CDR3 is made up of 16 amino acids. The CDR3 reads CASSTDSHNPGNTIYF. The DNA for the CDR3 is TGTGCCAGCAGCACCGACTCCCACAACCCTGGAAACACCATATATTTT.

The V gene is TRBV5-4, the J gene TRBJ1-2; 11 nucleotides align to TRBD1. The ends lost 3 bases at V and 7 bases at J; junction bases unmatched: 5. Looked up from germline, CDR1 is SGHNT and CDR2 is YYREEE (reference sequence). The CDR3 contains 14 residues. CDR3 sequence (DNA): TGTGCCAGCAGCTGGCGGGGACAGGGGGTTGGCTACACCTTC. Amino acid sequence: CASSWRGQGVGYTF.

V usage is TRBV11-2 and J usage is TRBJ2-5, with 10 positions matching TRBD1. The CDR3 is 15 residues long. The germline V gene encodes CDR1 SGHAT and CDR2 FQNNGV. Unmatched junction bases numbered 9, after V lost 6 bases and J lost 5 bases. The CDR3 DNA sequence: TGTGCCAGCAGGAATGACAGGGGGCGCCGGGAGACCCAGTACTTC. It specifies CASRNDRGRRETQYF.

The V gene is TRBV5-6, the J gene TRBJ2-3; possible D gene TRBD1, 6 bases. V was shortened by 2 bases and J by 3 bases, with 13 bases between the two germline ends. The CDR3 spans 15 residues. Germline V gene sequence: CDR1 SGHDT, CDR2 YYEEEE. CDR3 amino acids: CASSFGLGTTDTQYF. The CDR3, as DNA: TGTGCCAGCAGCTTCGGCCTGGGGACAACAGATACGCAGTATTTT.

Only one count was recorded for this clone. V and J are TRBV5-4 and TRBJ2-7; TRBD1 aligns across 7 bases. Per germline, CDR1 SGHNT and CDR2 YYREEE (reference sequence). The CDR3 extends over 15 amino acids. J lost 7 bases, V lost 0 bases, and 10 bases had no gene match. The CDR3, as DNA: TGTGCCAGCAGCTTGGGCGGATTAAGCAGGGGGGAGCAGTACTTC. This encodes CASSLGGLSRGEQYF.

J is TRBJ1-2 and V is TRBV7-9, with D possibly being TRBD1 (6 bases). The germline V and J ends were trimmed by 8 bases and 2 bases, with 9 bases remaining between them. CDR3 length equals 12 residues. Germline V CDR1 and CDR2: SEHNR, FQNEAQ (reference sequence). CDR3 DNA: TGTGCCAGCGGGGGCAGGAACTATGGCTACACCTTC. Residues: CASGGRNYGYTF.

CDR3 in DNA: TGCGCCAGCGGGGACTCCTCCGGGACCCAGTACTTC. The encoded protein is CASGDSSGTQYF. The chain couples TRBV5-1 to TRBJ2-5; TRBD2 is a possible D gene (6 bases). The germline CDR1 and CDR2 sequences are SGHRS and YFSETQ. The CDR3 length is 12 residues. Trimming removed 7 bases at V and 7 bases at J, with 14 bases between.

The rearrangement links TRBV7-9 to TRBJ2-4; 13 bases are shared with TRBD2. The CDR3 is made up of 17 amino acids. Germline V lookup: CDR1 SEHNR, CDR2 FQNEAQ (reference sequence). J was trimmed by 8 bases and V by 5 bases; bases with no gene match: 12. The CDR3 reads CASSLRTSGGPSYIQYF. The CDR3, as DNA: TGTGCCAGCAGCCTCCGGACTAGCGGGGGCCCATCATACATTCAGTACTTC.

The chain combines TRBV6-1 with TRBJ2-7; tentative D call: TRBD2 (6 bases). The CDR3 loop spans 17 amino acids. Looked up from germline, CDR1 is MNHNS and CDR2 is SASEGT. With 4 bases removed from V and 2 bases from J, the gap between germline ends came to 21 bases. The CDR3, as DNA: TGTGCCAGCAGTGTAGGGATGGGGACTTCAACCACCTACGAGCAGTACTTC. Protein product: CASSVGMGTSTTYEQYF.

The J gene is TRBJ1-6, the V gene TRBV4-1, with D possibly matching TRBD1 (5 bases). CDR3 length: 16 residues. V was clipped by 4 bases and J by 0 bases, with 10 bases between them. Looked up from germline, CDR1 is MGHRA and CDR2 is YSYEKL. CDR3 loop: CASSRGGDSYNSPLHF. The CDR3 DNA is TGCGCCAGCAGCCGGGGCGGGGACTCCTATAATTCACCCCTCCACTTT.

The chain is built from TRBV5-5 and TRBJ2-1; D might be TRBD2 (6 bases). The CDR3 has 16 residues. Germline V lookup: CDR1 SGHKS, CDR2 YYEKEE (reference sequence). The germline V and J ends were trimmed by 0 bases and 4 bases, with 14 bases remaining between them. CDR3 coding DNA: TGTGCCAGCAGCTTGGGTGGCAGGGAGGTTTACAATGAGCAGTTCTTC. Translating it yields CASSLGGREVYNEQFF.

CDR3 nucleotides: TGCGCCAGCAGTGAGCCGGGACAGGGTTTGGGGGAGCTGTTTTTT. As protein: CASSEPGQGLGELFF. The chain carries TRBV10-1 and TRBJ2-2, with 9 bases fitting TRBD1. The length of the CDR3 is 15 residues. J was trimmed by 8 bases and V by 2 bases; bases with no gene match: 6. The germline V gene encodes CDR1 WNHNN and CDR2 SYGVQD (reference sequence).

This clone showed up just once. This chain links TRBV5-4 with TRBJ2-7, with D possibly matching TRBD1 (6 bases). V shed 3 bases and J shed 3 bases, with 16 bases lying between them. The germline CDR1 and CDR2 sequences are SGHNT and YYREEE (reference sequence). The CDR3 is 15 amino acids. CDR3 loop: CASSSAWGPSYEQYF. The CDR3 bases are TGTGCCAGCAGCTCCGCCTGGGGGCCAAGCTACGAGCAGTACTTC.

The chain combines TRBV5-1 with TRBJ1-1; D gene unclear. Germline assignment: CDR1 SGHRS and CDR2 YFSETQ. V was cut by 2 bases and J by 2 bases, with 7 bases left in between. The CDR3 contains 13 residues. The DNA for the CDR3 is TGCGCCAGCAGCTTCGGGTCTAACACTGAAGCTTTCTTT. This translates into CASSFGSNTEAFF.

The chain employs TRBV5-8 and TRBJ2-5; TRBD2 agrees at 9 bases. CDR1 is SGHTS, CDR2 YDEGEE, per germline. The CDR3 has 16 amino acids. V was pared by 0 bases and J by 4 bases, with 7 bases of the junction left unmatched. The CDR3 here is CASSLGQRGATETQYF. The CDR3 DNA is TGTGCCAGCAGCTTGGGTCAGCGGGGGGCGACAGAGACCCAGTACTTC.

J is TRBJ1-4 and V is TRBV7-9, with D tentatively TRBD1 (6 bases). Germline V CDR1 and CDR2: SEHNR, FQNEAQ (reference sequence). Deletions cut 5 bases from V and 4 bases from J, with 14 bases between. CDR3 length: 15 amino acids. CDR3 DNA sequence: TGTGCCAGCAGCCCGCTGACAGGCTATAATGAAAAACTGTTTTTT. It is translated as CASSPLTGYNEKLFF.